This TCR beta chain was identified during a study of blood T cell repertoires in COVID-19. Clones were read by immunoSEQ multiplex PCR, and TCRdb kept only the in-frame ones, dropping some. The table includes approximately 220,000 clones, roughly 80% detected once. Germline CDR1 and CDR2: LGHNA and YNFKEQ. The CDR3 length is 16 residues. V lost 0 bases, J lost 4 bases, and 15 bases lay in between. The chain links TRBV4-2 to TRBJ1-2, with D possibly being TRBD1 (6 bases). Sequenced: peripheral blood. The TCR sequence derives from a woman between 40 and 50 years old with active or convalescent COVID-19. Here the CDR3 reads CASSQDSAGASYGYTF. For the CDR3, the DNA is TGTGCCAGCAGCCAAGATTCCGCAGGGGCGAGCTATGGCTACACCTTC.